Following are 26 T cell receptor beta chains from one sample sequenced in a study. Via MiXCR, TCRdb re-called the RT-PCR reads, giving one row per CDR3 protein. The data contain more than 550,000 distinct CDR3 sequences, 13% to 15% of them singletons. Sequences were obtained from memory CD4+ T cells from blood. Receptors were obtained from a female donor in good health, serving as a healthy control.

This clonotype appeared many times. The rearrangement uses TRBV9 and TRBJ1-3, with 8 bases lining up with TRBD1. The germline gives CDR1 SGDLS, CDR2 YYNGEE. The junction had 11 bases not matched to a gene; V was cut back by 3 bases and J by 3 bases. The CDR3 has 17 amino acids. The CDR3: CASSDRPGTGFGNTIYF. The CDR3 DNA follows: TGTGCCAGCAGCGATCGTCCCGGGACAGGATTTGGAAACACCATATATTTT.

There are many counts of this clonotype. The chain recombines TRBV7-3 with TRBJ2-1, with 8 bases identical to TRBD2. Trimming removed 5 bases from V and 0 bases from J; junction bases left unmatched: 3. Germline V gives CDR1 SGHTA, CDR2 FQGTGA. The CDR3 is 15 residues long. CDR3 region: CASSPGLASYNEQFF. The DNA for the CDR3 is TGTGCCAGCAGCCCCGGACTAGCCTCCTACAATGAGCAGTTCTTC.

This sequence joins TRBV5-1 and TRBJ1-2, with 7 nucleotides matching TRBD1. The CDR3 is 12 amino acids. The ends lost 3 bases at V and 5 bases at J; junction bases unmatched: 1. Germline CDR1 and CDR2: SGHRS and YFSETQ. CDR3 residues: CASSWGQYGYTF. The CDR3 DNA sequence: TGCGCCAGCAGCTGGGGACAGTATGGCTACACCTTC. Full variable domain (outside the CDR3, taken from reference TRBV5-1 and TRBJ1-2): KAGVTQTPRYLIKTRGQQVTLSCSPISGHRSVSWYQQTPGQGLQFLFEYFSETQRNKGNFPGRFSGRQFSNSRSEMNVSTLELGDSALYLCASSWGQYGYTFGSGTRLTVV.

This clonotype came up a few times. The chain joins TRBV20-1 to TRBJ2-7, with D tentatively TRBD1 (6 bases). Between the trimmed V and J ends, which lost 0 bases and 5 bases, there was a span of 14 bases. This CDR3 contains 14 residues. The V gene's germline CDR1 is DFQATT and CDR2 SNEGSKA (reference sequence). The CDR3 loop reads CSARDLQGSDEQYF. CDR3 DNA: TGCAGTGCTAGAGATCTACAGGGCTCGGACGAGCAGTACTTC.

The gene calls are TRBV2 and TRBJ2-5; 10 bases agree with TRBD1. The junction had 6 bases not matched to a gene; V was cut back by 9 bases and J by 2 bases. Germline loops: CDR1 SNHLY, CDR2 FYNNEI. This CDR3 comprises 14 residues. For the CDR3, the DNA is TGTGCCAGTGCCGGGACAGGGGCTCAAGAGACCCAGTACTTC. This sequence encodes CASAGTGAQETQYF.

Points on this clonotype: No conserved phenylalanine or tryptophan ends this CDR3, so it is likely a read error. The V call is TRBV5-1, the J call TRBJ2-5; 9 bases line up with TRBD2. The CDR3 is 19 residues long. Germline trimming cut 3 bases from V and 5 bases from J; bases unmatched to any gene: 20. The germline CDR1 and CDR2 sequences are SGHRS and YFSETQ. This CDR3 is CASSSIIPAYSGSLETQYY. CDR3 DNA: TGCGCCAGCAGCTCAATAATCCCCGCTTATAGCGGGAGTCTTGAGACCCAGTACTAC.

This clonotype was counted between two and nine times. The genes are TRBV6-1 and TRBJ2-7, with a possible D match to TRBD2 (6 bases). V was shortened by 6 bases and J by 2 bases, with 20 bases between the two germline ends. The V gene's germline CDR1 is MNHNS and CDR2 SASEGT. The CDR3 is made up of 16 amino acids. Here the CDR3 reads CASRGLGGMMAYEQYF. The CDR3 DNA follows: TGTGCCAGCAGAGGCTTGGGGGGAATGATGGCCTACGAGCAGTACTTC.

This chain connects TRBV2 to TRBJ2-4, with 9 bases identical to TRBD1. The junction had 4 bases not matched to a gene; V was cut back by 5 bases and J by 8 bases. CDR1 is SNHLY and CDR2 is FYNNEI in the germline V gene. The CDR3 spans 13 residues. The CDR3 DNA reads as TGTGCCAGCAGTCTCGACAGGGGGGACATTCAGTACTTC. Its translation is CASSLDRGDIQYF.

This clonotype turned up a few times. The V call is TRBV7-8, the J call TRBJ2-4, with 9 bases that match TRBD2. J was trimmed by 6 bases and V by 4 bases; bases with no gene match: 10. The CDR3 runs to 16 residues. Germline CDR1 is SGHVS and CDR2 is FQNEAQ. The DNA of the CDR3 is TGTGCCAGCAGCTCTAGCGGGGTCTCTGGGGGAAACATTCAGTACTTC. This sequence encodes CASSSSGVSGGNIQYF.

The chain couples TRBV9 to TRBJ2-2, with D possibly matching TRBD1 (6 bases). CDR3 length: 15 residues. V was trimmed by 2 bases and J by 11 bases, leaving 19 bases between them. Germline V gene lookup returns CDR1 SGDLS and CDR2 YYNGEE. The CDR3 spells CASSVGDTLSFELFF. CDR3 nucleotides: TGTGCCAGCAGCGTGGGGGACACCCTCTCTTTCGAGCTGTTTTTT. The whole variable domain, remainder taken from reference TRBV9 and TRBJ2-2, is DSGVTQTPKHLITATGQRVTLRCSPRSGDLSVYWYQQSLDQGLQFLIQYYNGEERAKGNILERFSAQQFPDLHSELNLSSLELGDSALYFCASSVGDTLSFELFFGEGSRLTVL.

CDR3 region: CASRIGEPTDTQYF. The CDR3 DNA follows: TGCGCCAGCAGAATCGGGGAGCCCACAGATACGCAGTATTTT. This chain uses TRBV5-1 with TRBJ2-3, with D tentatively TRBD2 (5 bases). The V gene's germline CDR1 is SGHRS and CDR2 YFSETQ. Deletions cut 5 bases from V and 2 bases from J, with 12 bases between. The CDR3 consists of 14 residues.

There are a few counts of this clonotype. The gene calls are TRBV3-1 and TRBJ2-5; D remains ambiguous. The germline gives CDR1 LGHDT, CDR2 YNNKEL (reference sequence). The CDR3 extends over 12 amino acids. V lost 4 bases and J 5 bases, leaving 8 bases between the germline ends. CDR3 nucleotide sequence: TGTGCCAGCAGCCTCCGCGACGAGACCCAGTACTTC. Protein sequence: CASSLRDETQYF.

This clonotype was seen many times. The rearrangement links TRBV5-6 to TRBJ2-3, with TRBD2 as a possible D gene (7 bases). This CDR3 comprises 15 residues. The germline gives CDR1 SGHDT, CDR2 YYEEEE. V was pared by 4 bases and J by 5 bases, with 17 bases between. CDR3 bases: TGTGCCAGCAGCACTCAGCGGGGAGGGGGAGATACGCAGTATTTT. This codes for CASSTQRGGGDTQYF.

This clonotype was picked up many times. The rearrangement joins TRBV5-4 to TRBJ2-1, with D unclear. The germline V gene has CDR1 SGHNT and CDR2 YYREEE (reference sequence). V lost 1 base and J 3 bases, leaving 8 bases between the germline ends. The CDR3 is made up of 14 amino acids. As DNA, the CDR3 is TGTGCCAGCAGCTTGCCGACTGACTACAATGAGCAGTTCTTC. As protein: CASSLPTDYNEQFF.

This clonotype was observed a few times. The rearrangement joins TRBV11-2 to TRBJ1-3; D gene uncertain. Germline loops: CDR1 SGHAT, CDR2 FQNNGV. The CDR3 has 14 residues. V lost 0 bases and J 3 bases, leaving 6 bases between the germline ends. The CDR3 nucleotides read TGTGCCAGCAGCTTAGACAGGCGTGGAAACACCATATATTTT. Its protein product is CASSLDRRGNTIYF.

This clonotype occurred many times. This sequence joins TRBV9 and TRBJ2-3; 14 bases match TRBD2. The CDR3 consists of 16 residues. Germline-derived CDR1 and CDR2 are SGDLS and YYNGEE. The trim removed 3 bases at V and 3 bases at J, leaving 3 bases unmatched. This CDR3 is CASSGTSGGSTDTQYF. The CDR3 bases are TGTGCCAGCAGCGGGACTAGCGGGGGGTCAACAGATACGCAGTATTTT. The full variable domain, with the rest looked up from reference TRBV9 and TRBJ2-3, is DSGVTQTPKHLITATGQRVTLRCSPRSGDLSVYWYQQSLDQGLQFLIQYYNGEERAKGNILERFSAQQFPDLHSELNLSSLELGDSALYFCASSGTSGGSTDTQYFGPGTRLTVL.

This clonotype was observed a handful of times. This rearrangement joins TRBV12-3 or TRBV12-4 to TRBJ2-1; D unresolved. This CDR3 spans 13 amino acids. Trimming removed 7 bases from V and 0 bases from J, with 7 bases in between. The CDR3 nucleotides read TGTGCCAGCACCCAGGACTCCTACAATGAGCAGTTCTTC. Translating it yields CASTQDSYNEQFF.

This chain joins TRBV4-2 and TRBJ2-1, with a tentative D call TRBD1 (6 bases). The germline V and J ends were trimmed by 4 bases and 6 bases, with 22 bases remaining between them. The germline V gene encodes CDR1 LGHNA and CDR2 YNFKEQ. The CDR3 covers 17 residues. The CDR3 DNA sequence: TGTGCCAGCAGCCCAGAATTTAGGACAGACCGCGGCAATGAGCAGTTCTTC. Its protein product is CASSPEFRTDRGNEQFF.

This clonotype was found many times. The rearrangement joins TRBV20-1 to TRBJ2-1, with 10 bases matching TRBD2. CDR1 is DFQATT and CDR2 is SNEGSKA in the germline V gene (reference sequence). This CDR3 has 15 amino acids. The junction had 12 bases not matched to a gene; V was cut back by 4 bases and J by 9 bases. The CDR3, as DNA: TGCAGTGCTACCCGGACTAGCGGTACCCTGGGTGAGCAGTTCTTC. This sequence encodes CSATRTSGTLGEQFF.

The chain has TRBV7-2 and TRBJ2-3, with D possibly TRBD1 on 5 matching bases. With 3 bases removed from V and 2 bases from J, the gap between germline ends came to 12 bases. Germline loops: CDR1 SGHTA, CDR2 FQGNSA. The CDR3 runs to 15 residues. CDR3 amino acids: CASSFQGVFTDTQYF. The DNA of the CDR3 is TGTGCCAGCAGCTTTCAAGGGGTGTTCACAGATACGCAGTATTTT.

The CDR3 DNA reads as TGCGCCAGCAGGGCGGGACAGCTTAATTCACCCCTCCACTTT. Amino acid sequence: CASRAGQLNSPLHF. This chain connects TRBV5-1 to TRBJ1-6, with 7 bases matching TRBD1. The V gene's germline CDR1 is SGHRS and CDR2 YFSETQ. The CDR3 runs to 14 residues. Trimming at V came to 5 bases and at J to 6 bases, leaving 5 bases not matched to a gene.

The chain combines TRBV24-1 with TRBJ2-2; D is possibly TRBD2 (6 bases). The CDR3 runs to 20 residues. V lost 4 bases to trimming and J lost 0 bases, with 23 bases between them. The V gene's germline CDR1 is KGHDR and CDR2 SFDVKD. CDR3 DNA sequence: TGTGCCACCAGTGAAGATCCGGGACTGCCGTCCCGAACGAACACCGGGGAGCTGTTTTTT. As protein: CATSEDPGLPSRTNTGELFF.

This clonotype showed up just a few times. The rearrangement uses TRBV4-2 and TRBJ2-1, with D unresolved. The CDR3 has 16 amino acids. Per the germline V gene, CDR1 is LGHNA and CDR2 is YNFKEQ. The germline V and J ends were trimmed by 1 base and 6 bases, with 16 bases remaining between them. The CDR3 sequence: CASSQGFGEEGNEQFF. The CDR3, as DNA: TGTGCCAGCAGCCAAGGGTTCGGTGAGGAAGGCAATGAGCAGTTCTTC.

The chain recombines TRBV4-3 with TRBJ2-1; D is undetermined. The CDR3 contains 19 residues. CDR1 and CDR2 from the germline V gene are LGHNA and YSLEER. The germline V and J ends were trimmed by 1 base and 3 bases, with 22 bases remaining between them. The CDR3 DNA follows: TGCGCCAGCAGCCAAGTAAAATATGTGGGCCATCTCCTCTACAATGAGCAGTTCTTC. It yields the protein CASSQVKYVGHLLYNEQFF.

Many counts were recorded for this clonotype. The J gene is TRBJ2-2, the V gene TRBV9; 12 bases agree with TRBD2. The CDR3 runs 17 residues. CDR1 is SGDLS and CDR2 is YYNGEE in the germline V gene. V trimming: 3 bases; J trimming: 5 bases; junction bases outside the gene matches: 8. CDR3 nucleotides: TGTGCCAGCAGCGCTACCCCGGGACTAGCGGGTACCGGGGAGCTGTTTTTT. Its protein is CASSATPGLAGTGELFF.

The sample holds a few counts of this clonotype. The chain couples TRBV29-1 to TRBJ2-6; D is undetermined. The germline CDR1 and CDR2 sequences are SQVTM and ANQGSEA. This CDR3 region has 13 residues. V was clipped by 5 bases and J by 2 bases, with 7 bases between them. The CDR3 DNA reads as TGCAGCGTTCTCACGACTGGGGCCAACGTCCTGACTTTC. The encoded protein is CSVLTTGANVLTF.